This T cell receptor (beta chain) was sequenced for a study of blood T cell repertoires in COVID-19. Overall study context: From T cells, B-cell-depleted T cells, or PBMCs came the material, which was cDNA or gDNA.

Clinical histories supplied by participants themselves formed the basis of cohort assignment. Germline loops: CDR1 LNHDA, CDR2 SQIVND (reference sequence). With 8 bases clipped from V and 3 bases from J, the junction kept 6 bases outside the gene matches. The CDR3 is 13 residues long. Data came from immunoSEQ multiplex PCR; TCRdb stores just in-frame clones and leaves some out. This repertoire shows approximately 380,000 clones, more than 85% found once; its top ten account for more than 0.85%. The gene calls are TRBV19 and TRBJ2-5; 7 positions match TRBD2. Sequencing input: PBMCs or T cells enriched from blood (not recorded which). This receptor was identified in a woman aged 40-49 years who had been exposed to COVID-19. The CDR3 bases are TGTGCCAGTGGTGGGGGGGTTGAAGAGACCCAGTACTTC. It is translated as CASGGGVEETQYF.